The 17 T cell receptor beta chains reported below all come from one sample, sequenced in a study of OX40 agonist ivuxolimab in advanced cancers. The assay was immunoSEQ multiplex PCR, and TCRdb's table has in-frame clones only and misses some. This sample has over 8,000 clones; 88% occur once, and the top ten carry about 16%. Material: CD4+ or CD8+ T cells sorted from blood, obtained in a trial of the OX40 agonist ivuxolimab. All receptors derive from an adult with an advanced solid tumor such as melanoma, head and neck, liver or kidney cancer.

The chain is built from TRBV2 and TRBJ1-2; D gene unclear. The CDR3 has 12 residues. V lost 4 bases, J lost 3 bases, and 6 bases lay in between. Germline-derived CDR1 and CDR2 are SNHLY and FYNNEI. Here the CDR3 reads CASSGGYYGYTF. Written as DNA, the CDR3 is TGTGCCAGCAGTGGAGGGTACTATGGCTACACCTTC.

The chain is built from TRBV27 and TRBJ2-7, with D perhaps matching TRBD2 (5 bases). Trimming removed 2 bases from V and 7 bases from J, with 15 bases in between. Germline V CDR1 and CDR2: MNHEY, SMNVEV (reference sequence). This CDR3 has 14 residues. The CDR3 region is CASSLEWAPGEQYF. The CDR3 DNA reads TGTGCCAGCAGTTTAGAGTGGGCCCCGGGGGAGCAGTACTTC.

The chain uses TRBV7-8 and TRBJ2-7; TRBD2 agrees at 9 bases. Germline CDR1 reads SGHVS; CDR2 reads FQNEAQ. The CDR3 sequence is 16 residues long. V was pared by 7 bases and J by 3 bases, with 13 bases of the junction left unmatched. CDR3 region: CASTRRSSGGIYEQYF. The CDR3 DNA is TGTGCCAGCACCAGAAGATCGAGCGGGGGGATCTACGAGCAGTACTTC.

The chain couples TRBV11-2 to TRBJ2-7, with 10 bases matching TRBD2. Germline trimming cut 0 bases from V and 4 bases from J; bases unmatched to any gene: 9. The CDR3 runs 17 residues. The germline V gene encodes CDR1 SGHAT and CDR2 FQNNGV. The CDR3 loop is CASSLDFRLAGEYEQYF. As DNA, the CDR3 is TGTGCCAGCAGCTTAGATTTCAGGCTAGCGGGAGAGTACGAGCAGTACTTC.

J is TRBJ2-1 and V is TRBV4-3; D not resolved. Germline loops: CDR1 LGHNA, CDR2 YSLEER. V was clipped by 9 bases and J by 1 base, with 13 bases between them. This CDR3 is 14 amino acids long. The CDR3 loop is CASTPSLSYNEQFF. CDR3 nucleotides: TGCGCCAGTACCCCCAGCTTATCCTACAATGAGCAGTTCTTC.

This chain uses TRBV10-3 with TRBJ2-1, with 12 bases matching TRBD1. V dropped 0 bases and J dropped 7; count of bases not matched to a gene: 7. Germline V gives CDR1 ENHRY, CDR2 SYGVKD. This CDR3 comprises 17 residues. Here the CDR3 DNA reads TGTGCCATCAGTGAGTCTGAGTGGGACAGGGGGCAGAATGAGCAGTTCTTC. As protein: CAISESEWDRGQNEQFF.

The gene calls are TRBV19 and TRBJ1-3; D uncertain. Trimming took 5 bases from V and 0 from J, leaving 8 bases between them. Per the germline V gene, CDR1 is LNHDA and CDR2 is SQIVND (reference sequence). This CDR3 is 14 amino acids long. CDR3 residues: CASSRSGSGNTIYF. As DNA, the CDR3 is TGTGCCAGTAGTCGGTCTGGCTCTGGAAACACCATATATTTT.

The chain recombines TRBV27 with TRBJ2-3; D is possibly TRBD2 (6 bases). The CDR3 is made up of 15 amino acids. CDR1 and CDR2 (germline): MNHEY, SMNVEV (reference sequence). Trimming left V 6 bases short and J 4 bases short, with 17 bases between. CDR3 DNA: TGTGCCAGCAGCCCCTTCAGCGGGCTTCCAGATACGCAGTATTTT. It codes for CASSPFSGLPDTQYF.

The chain recombines TRBV27 with TRBJ1-4, with no clear D. The germline V and J ends were trimmed by 4 bases and 8 bases, with 8 bases remaining between them. The CDR3 has 12 residues. Germline V CDR1 and CDR2: MNHEY, SMNVEV (reference sequence). CDR3 bases: TGTGCCAGCAGTTATCGTGGGGAAAAACTGTTTTTT. Protein: CASSYRGEKLFF. The full variable domain, in which reference TRBV27 and TRBJ1-4 provide the parts outside the CDR3, is EAQVTQNPRYLITVTGKKLTVTCSQNMNHEYMSWYRQDPGLGLRQIYYSMNVEVTDKGDVPEGYKVSRKEKRNFPLILESPSPNQTSLYFCASSYRGEKLFFGSGTQLSVL.

This chain uses TRBV6-1 with TRBJ2-5; D call uncertain. The J call is doubtful: the DNA matches TRBJ2-7 better. This CDR3 comprises 14 residues. The germline CDR1 and CDR2 sequences are MNHNS and SASEGT. For the CDR3, the DNA is TGTGCCAGCAGTGAAGTTGGCAACCCCTACGAGCAGTACTTC. Its translation: CASSEVGNPYEQYF.

CDR3 DNA: TGTGCCTGGAGTCAGGGATCGGGGGAGCAGTACTTC. This encodes CAWSQGSGEQYF. The chain links TRBV30 to TRBJ2-7; the D gene could be TRBD1 or TRBD2 (5 bases each). CDR1 is GTSNPN and CDR2 is SVGIG in the germline V gene (reference sequence). CDR3 size: 12 residues. V gave up 2 bases and J gave up 7 bases, with 12 bases separating them.

The J gene is TRBJ1-2, the V gene TRBV25-1, with 7 bases matching TRBD1. CDR1 MGHDK and CDR2 SYGVNS come from the germline V gene. CDR3 length: 13 residues. The V gene end was trimmed by 6 bases and the J gene end by 4 bases; junction bases not matched to a gene: 5. CDR3 sequence: CASRDRVLYGYTF. The CDR3 DNA sequence: TGTGCCAGCAGAGACAGGGTACTCTATGGCTACACCTTC.

CDR3: CASSLGQEQFF. CDR3 coding DNA: TGTGCCAGCAGTCTCGGACAGGAGCAGTTCTTC. This chain joins TRBV7-3 and TRBJ2-1; maybe TRBD1 (6 bases). This CDR3 has 11 amino acids. Between the trimmed V and J ends, which lost 6 bases and 10 bases, there was a span of 10 bases. The germline gives CDR1 SGHTA, CDR2 FQGTGA.

This chain joins TRBV19 and TRBJ2-1; TRBD2 might be the D (6 bases). V was clipped by 5 bases and J by 0 bases, with 14 bases between them. The CDR3 spans 16 residues. CDR1 LNHDA and CDR2 SQIVND come from the germline V gene (reference sequence). CDR3 region: CASSVSGPTSYNEQFF. CDR3 DNA sequence: TGTGCCAGTAGTGTTAGCGGTCCCACCTCCTACAATGAGCAGTTCTTC.

This clone was observed once. The rearrangement uses TRBV9 and TRBJ2-5; 10 nucleotides line up with TRBD2. Germline V gene sequence: CDR1 SGDLS, CDR2 YYNGEE. The CDR3 sequence is 14 residues long. V dropped 4 bases and J dropped 5; count of bases not matched to a gene: 5. DNA of the CDR3: TGTGCCAGCAGCTCGGGGACTAGCGTTGAGACCCAGTACTTC. Its translation: CASSSGTSVETQYF.

The chain uses TRBV7-1 and TRBJ1-1; the D gene is possibly TRBD1 (5 bases). TRBV7-1 falls under the ORF class, with uncertain function. The CDR3 sequence is 14 residues long. The V and J ends lost 5 bases and 5 bases respectively, with 15 bases between them. CDR3 loop: CASSTWDPGTEAFF. The CDR3 DNA is TGTGCCAGCAGCACCTGGGACCCTGGGACTGAAGCTTTCTTT.

The chain joins TRBV27 to TRBJ2-7; 7 nucleotides agree with TRBD2. The CDR3 has 14 amino acids. Looked up from germline, CDR1 is MNHEY and CDR2 is SMNVEV (reference sequence). With V trimmed by 0 bases and J by 3 bases, 2 bases remained unmatched. CDR3 loop: CASSLSSGGYEQYF. CDR3 in DNA: TGTGCCAGCAGTTTATCGTCGGGAGGCTACGAGCAGTACTTC.